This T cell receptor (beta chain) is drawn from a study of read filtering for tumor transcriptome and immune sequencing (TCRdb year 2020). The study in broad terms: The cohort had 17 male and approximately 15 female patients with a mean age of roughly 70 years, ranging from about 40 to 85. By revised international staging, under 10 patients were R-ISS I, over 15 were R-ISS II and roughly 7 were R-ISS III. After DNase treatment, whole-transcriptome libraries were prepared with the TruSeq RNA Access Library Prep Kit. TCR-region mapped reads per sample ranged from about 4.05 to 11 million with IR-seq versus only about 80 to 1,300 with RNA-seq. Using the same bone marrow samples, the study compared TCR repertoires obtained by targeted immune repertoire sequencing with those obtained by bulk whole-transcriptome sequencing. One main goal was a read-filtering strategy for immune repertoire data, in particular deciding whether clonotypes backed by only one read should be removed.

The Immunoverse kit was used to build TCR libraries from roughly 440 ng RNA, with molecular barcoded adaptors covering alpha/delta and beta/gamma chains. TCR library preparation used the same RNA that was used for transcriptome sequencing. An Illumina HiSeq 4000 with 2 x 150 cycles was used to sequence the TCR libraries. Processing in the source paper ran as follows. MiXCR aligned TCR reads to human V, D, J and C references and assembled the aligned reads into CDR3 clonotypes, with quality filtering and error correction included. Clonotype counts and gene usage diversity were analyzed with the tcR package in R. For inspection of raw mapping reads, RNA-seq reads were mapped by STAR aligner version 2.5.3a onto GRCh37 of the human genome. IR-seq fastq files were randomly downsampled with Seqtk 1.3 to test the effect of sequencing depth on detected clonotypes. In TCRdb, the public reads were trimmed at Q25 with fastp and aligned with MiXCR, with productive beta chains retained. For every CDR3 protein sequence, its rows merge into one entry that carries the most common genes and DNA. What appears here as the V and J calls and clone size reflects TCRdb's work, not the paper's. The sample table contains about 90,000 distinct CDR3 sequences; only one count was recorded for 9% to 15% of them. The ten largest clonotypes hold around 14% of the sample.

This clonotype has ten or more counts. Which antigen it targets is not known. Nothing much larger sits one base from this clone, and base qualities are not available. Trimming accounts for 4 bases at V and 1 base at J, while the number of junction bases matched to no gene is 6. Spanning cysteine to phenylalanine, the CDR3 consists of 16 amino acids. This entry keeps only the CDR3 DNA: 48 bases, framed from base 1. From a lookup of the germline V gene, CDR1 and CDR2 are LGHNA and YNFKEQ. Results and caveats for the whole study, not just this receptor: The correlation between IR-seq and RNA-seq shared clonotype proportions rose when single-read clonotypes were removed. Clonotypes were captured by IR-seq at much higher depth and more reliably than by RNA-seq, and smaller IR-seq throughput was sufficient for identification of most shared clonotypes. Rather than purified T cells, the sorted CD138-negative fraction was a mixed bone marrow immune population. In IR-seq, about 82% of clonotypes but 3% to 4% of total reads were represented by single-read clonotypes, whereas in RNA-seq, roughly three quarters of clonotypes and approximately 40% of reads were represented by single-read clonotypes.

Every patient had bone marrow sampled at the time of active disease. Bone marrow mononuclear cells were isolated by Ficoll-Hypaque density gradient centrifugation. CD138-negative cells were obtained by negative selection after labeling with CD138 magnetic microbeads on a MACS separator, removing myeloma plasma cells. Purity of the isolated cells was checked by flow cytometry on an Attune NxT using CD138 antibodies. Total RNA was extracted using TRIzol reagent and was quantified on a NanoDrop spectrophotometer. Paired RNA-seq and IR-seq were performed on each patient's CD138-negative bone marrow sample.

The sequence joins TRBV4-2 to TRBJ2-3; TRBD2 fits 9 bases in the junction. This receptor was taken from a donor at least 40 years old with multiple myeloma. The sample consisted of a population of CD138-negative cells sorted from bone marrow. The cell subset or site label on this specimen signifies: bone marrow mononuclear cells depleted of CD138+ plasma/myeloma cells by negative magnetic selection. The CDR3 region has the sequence CASSLLWTSGTDTQYF. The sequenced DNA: TGTGCCAGCAGCCTGCTATGGACTAGCGGCACAGATACGCAGTATTTT.